What follows is one TCR beta chain and its context. Germline CDR1 MNHEY, CDR2 SMNVEV (reference sequence). V was pared by 8 bases and J by 7 bases, with 9 bases of the junction left unmatched. The CDR3 covers 13 residues. Terminally differentiated effector memory CD45RA+ cells were excluded by CCR7 positive selection of CD45RO-negative cells. Assay used: immunoSEQ multiplex PCR; TCRdb lists only in-frame clones, some missing. The sample holds millions of clones, approximately 94% seen once. The sample belongs to a study of shared clonotypes between healthy human individuals. Sequencing was done on a sample of naive CD8+ T cells from PBMCs. The V call is TRBV27, the J call TRBJ2-7; 9 bases align to TRBD1. The TCR sequence derives from a man aged 18-30 years in good health. Some clones in this sample may be carry-over from other donors' samples. CDR3 residues: CASRRTGEDEQYF. Written as DNA, the CDR3 is TGTGCCAGCCGACGGACAGGGGAGGATGAGCAGTACTTC.